A selection of T cell receptor beta chains follows, all from one sample in a study of T cell changes during pregnancy in multiple sclerosis. The repertoire was sequenced with immunoSEQ multiplex PCR; TCRdb's copy has only in-frame clones and lacks some. The table has some 120,000 clones, approximately 90% seen once. Sequencing was performed on peripheral blood, taken in the third trimester of pregnancy. These receptors were obtained from a female donor with multiple sclerosis, enrolled in a pregnancy study. Both conserved end residues are part of each CDR3. Fields, in order: J gene, D gene, CDR3 length, V gene, clone size, CDR3 protein, CDR3 DNA. The D gene is left open where the match is weak. Clone sizes are given selectively: once, few, many, or a class where the clone is expanded.

J: TRBJ1-3
D: .
length: 18
V: TRBV10-3
size: .
CDR3: CAISIRGTLTTSGNTIYF
DNA: TGTGCCATCAGTATACGCGGGACCCTGACTACCTCTGGAAACACCATATATTTT

J: TRBJ1-2
D: TRBD1
length: 15
V: TRBV4-1
size: .
CDR3: CASSQARTGPYGYTF
DNA: TGCGCCAGCAGCCAAGCCAGGACAGGGCCCTATGGCTACACCTTC

J: TRBJ1-1
D: .
length: 13
V: TRBV11-2
size: once
CDR3: CASSLGARTEAFF
DNA: TGTGCCAGCAGCTTAGGGGCGAGGACAGAAGCTTTCTTT

J: TRBJ2-7
D: TRBD2
length: 17
V: TRBV5-4
size: .
CDR3: CASSRTSGRGSSYEQYF
DNA: TGTGCCAGCAGCCGGACTAGCGGGAGGGGGAGCTCCTACGAGCAGTACTTC

J: TRBJ1-5
D: .
length: 14
V: TRBV27
size: .
CDR3: CASSSRGSYQPQHF
DNA: TGTGCCAGCAGTTCCAGGGGTTCCTATCAGCCCCAGCATTTT

J: TRBJ2-3
D: TRBD2
length: 18
V: TRBV5-4
size: .
CDR3: CASSDGTSGTRSTDTQYF
DNA: TGTGCCAGCAGCGACGGGACTAGCGGGACCAGGAGCACAGATACGCAGTATTTT

J: TRBJ2-5
D: .
length: 14
V: TRBV7-9
size: .
CDR3: CASSLSSDQETQYF
DNA: TGTGCCAGCAGCTTATCTAGCGATCAAGAGACCCAGTACTTC

J: TRBJ1-1
D: .
length: 11
V: TRBV6-1
size: .
CDR3: CASSRNTEAFF
DNA: TGTGCCAGCAGCAGGAACACTGAAGCTTTCTTT

J: TRBJ2-7
D: .
length: 17
V: TRBV19
size: .
CDR3: CASSMSLYRDRSYEQYF
DNA: TGTGCCAGTAGTATGTCCCTCTACAGGGATCGGTCCTACGAGCAGTACTTC

J: TRBJ2-1
D: .
length: 16
V: TRBV5-4
size: .
CDR3: CASSPEGGAGWYEQFF
DNA: TGTGCCAGCAGCCCAGAGGGGGGGGCGGGATGGTATGAGCAGTTCTTC

J: TRBJ2-3
D: TRBD1
length: 14
V: TRBV6-5
size: .
CDR3: CASSYGTVSDTQYF
DNA: TGTGCCAGCAGTTACGGGACAGTTTCAGATACGCAGTATTTT

J: TRBJ1-5
D: .
length: 13
V: TRBV30
size: .
CDR3: CAWGAGGNQPQHF
DNA: TGTGCCTGGGGGGCAGGGGGCAATCAGCCCCAGCATTTT

J: TRBJ2-2
D: TRBD1
length: 15
V: TRBV5-1
size: .
CDR3: CASSLQGANTGELFF
DNA: TGCGCCAGCAGCCTGCAGGGGGCGAACACCGGGGAGCTGTTTTTT

J: TRBJ2-2
D: TRBD2
length: 18
V: TRBV28
size: .
CDR3: CASSPPGGRRLNTGELFF
DNA: TGTGCCAGCAGCCCGCCGGGGGGGAGGAGGCTAAACACCGGGGAGCTGTTTTTT

J: TRBJ1-2
D: .
length: 14
V: TRBV9
size: .
CDR3: CASSPQEANYGYTF
DNA: TGTGCCAGCAGCCCACAGGAAGCTAACTATGGCTACACCTTC

J: TRBJ2-7
D: TRBD2
length: 13
V: TRBV5-4
size: once
CDR3: CASSRSGRIEQYF
DNA: TGTGCCAGCAGTCGGAGCGGGAGGATTGAGCAGTACTTC

J: TRBJ2-5
D: TRBD2
length: 16
V: TRBV18
size: .
CDR3: CASSTIAGGPQETQYF
DNA: TGTGCCAGCTCAACTATAGCGGGAGGGCCTCAAGAGACCCAGTACTTC

J: TRBJ2-4
D: .
length: 12
V: TRBV29-1
size: .
CDR3: CSVGDLGNIQYF
DNA: TGCAGCGTAGGGGATTTGGGTAACATTCAGTACTTC

J: TRBJ1-3
D: .
length: 15
V: TRBV30
size: .
CDR3: CAWSAGRSSGNTIYF
DNA: TGTGCCTGGAGCGCGGGACGTAGCTCTGGAAACACCATATATTTT

J: TRBJ1-5
D: .
length: 13
V: TRBV6-1
size: .
CDR3: CASLNYRDQPQHF
DNA: TGTGCCAGCCTCAACTACAGGGATCAGCCCCAGCATTTT

J: TRBJ1-5
D: TRBD1
length: 14
V: TRBV30
size: once
CDR3: CALSDRGLNQPQHF
DNA: TGTGCCTTATCCGACAGGGGGCTTAATCAGCCCCAGCATTTT

J: TRBJ2-1
D: TRBD2
length: 20
V: TRBV19
size: .
CDR3: CASSMGSGLAGGKYYNEQFF
DNA: TGTGCCAGTAGTATGGGCTCTGGACTAGCGGGGGGGAAATACTACAATGAGCAGTTCTTC

J: TRBJ2-7
D: .
length: 14
V: TRBV27
size: .
CDR3: CASSLLPSDREQYF
DNA: TGTGCCAGCAGTTTACTACCAAGTGATCGCGAGCAGTACTTC

J: TRBJ2-1
D: TRBD2
length: 15
V: TRBV6-6
size: .
CDR3: CASSLGGLAGGEQFF
DNA: TGTGCCAGCAGTCTGGGGGGACTAGCGGGAGGTGAGCAGTTCTTC

J: TRBJ2-1
D: .
length: 11
V: TRBV20-1
size: .
CDR3: CSARVPDEQFF
DNA: TGCAGTGCTAGGGTCCCAGATGAGCAGTTCTTC